This TCR beta chain was captured in a study of cytomegalovirus exposure and HLA in healthy donors (dated by TCRdb to 2016 to 2017). As for the study more broadly: An earlier analysis of roughly 500 of the donors reported 250 to 300 Gb of sequence data and 100 million to 140 million unique TCR beta sequences from 150 million to 200 million T cells. The study aimed to test whether cataloging public T cell receptors could reveal signatures of past pathogen exposure. The study profiled the T cell repertoires of 550 to 700 subjects by immunosequencing and related them to cytomegalovirus serostatus. To decide whether each TCR beta V gene segment behaved as functional or pseudogenic, an earlier analysis of some 570 of the donors relied on high-throughput TCR beta sequencing. Class I and class II HLA loci were covered by the typing at four-digit resolution. In a later genetic analysis, genome-wide SNP genotypes for about three fifths of the roughly 670 donors were used, and that subset was treated as a discovery cohort. A separate validation cohort of over 95 different subjects was used in addition to the approximately 610-subject first cohort. An early release that covered around 590 HLA-typed donors contained approximately 300 gigabases of sequencing data and 70 million to 100 million unique TCR sequences. Among about 410 genotyped donors of the cohort, an average of approximately 220,000 unique TCR beta nucleotide sequences was sequenced per donor, of which about 19% were non-productive. Donor age, sex, ethnicity and CMV serostatus were collected together with the repertoire data. The number of donors typed differed by locus, with about 629-640 for A, B, C, DRB1 and DQB1, more than 500 for DQA1, over 600 for DPA1, and 450 to 480 for DPB1. Rather than drawing on any new phenotypic data, the later analysis identified candidate immune exposures from TCR beta sequences and the way those sequences occurred across donors. To predict cytomegalovirus infection status, the study brought together high-throughput TCR immunosequencing, statistical association of individual TCRs with disease status, and machine learning. Five DR-DQ haplotypes were handled as single units for association and clustering because linkage in the cohort was strong. Every repertoire in the discovery cohort had been generated on one and the same sequencing platform. A later analysis re-examined previously published TCR beta repertoires from roughly 650 donors and added high-resolution HLA genotyping to investigate patterns of TCR occurrence. The genetic ancestry cluster associated with self-reported Caucasian donors included approximately 85% of the roughly 400 genotyped donors.

Unmatched junction bases come to 7, with V trimmed by 6 bases and J by 4 bases. The CDR3 has 15 amino acids, counting the end cysteine and phenylalanine. CDR3 DNA is the only sequence kept; it has 45 bases, read in frame from the first base. The germline V gene supplies CDR1 SNHLY and CDR2 FYNNEI. In total, 500 to 700 healthy bone marrow donors made up the cohort. At the time of sampling, every cohort member was nominally healthy, though immune exposures that went unrecorded were likely present. The donor was CMV seronegative and was included in the group of a few hundred seronegative cohort members. A peripheral blood sample was collected from each donor, and TCR beta sequencing was performed on peripheral blood mononuclear cells. Genomic DNA extraction from the blood cell samples was performed with the Qiagen DNeasy Blood Extraction Kit. Libraries were prepared through the immunoSEQ multiplex PCR assay. For the multiplex PCR, a mixture combining 60 forward primers for TCR Vbeta segments and 13 reverse primers for TCR Jbeta segments was used. The CDR3 region of rearranged TCR beta genes was amplified from genomic DNA by a multiplex PCR assay. Amplified TCR beta libraries were sequenced as 87-base-pair reads on the Illumina HiSeq System. The study's own analysis went as follows. A later analysis counted 65 million to 90 million unique TCR beta chains across the 500 to 850 repertoires, and around 12 million of these chains were shared by at least two donors. To remove PCR and sequencing errors, raw reads were error-corrected and collapsed into unique sequences using a nearest-neighbor algorithm that merged closely related sequences. V, D and J gene segments were assigned by aligning CDR3 sequences to IMGT reference sequences. For a sequence to be retained, at least a six-nucleotide match to both a V gene segment and a J gene segment was required. A rearrangement counted as productive if the CDR3 had no stop codons and remained in frame with V and J, and every other rearrangement counted as non-productive. Following IMGT convention, CDR3 was defined as the stretch from the second conserved V-encoded cysteine to the conserved J-encoded phenylalanine. Sequences without an unambiguous match to a single V gene segment were excluded from the earlier analysis of about 600 of the donors. An earlier analysis of about 600 of the donors called V segments functional above 56.7% productive rearrangements and segregating when the between-donor standard deviation exceeded 5%. A statistical classification framework was built for diagnosing cytomegalovirus status from the catalog of TCR beta chain sequences. In a later analysis, V and J genes were assigned by comparing TCR nucleotide sequences against IMGT/GENE-DB human TR gene sequences. Using the TCRdist pipeline, a later analysis assigned CDR3 sequences along with most-parsimonious VDJ recombination scenarios. In a later analysis, each TCR beta chain was defined by its CDR3 amino acid sequence together with its V-gene family, and reads without a unique V-gene family were excluded. As a way to deal with suspected cross-contamination and a sequencing artifact, a later analysis dropped roughly 620 nucleotide sequences that were highly shared and had low generation probability. A later analysis calculated a clonal expansion index for each public chain from normalized within-repertoire ranks of inferred template counts. In a later analysis, generation probabilities were computed with a VDJ recombination model fitted to out-of-frame rearrangements, and the resulting probabilities were checked against IGoR. In a later analysis, TCR-TCR, TCR-HLA and TCR-CMV co-occurrence was scored with hypergeometric tests, and a repertoire-size bias correction was applied to TCR pairs. A later analysis estimated false discovery rates by permuting HLA or CMV assignments 20 times. In a later analysis, co-occurring TCRs were grouped with DBSCAN, and TCRdist sequence similarity was added when clustering was performed within HLA-allele-positive subsets. Repertoires with fewer than 30,000 or more than 120,000 public chains, plus five repertoires with anomalous nucleotide sharing, were excluded from co-occurrence clustering. TCRdb carries this immuneACCESS record with in-frame sequences only. Its versions omit some clonotypes, under half of them owing to an unresolved V gene in the studies checked, with the rest unexplained. The V and J calls and clone size are taken from that table; D and trimming were inferred from the DNA. This sample is represented by under 150,000 clones; around 84% of them were singletons. The ten largest clonotypes hold 1.8% of the sample.

Of note for this clone: It has no known antigen specificity. Base qualities were left out, and no much larger clone turns up one base away.

Here is what the overall study found, with its caveats: In a later analysis, the rate of TCR association differed among HLA loci, with DRB1 alleles having the most associated TCRs and HLA-C alleles having the fewest. According to a later analysis, parvovirus B19, influenza, CMV and Epstein-Barr virus appeared linked to several top co-occurrence clusters. Linkage disequilibrium might explain the correlated functional status among segregating V segments, but an unknown experimental factor could not be ruled out. It was suggested by the authors that the approach could potentially be generalized to other disease states and immunological phenotypes. Broadly in line with IMGT annotations, most TCR beta V segments showed up in productive rearrangements about 87% or about 30% of the time in an earlier analysis of some 590 of the donors. A later analysis found that most CMV-associated TCR beta chains appeared HLA-restricted, with HLA associations seemingly driven largely by CMV exposure. In vitro tests confirmed that a few of the cytomegalovirus-associated TCR beta chains recognize cytomegalovirus antigens. The cohort was sequenced for TCR beta chains only, and without alpha or paired-chain data the features that could be detected were limited. A later genetic analysis associated a missense DCLRE1C variant with V-gene and J-gene trimming of TCR beta chains, and an independent cohort replicated the association. Across donors, most TCR sequences were observed very rarely, whereas some public TCRs were present in many individuals. Roughly uniform sequencing depth across donors was assumed in presence/absence analyses, although this assumption may not hold. Because HLA typing was missing for some donors at each locus, association tests included only the typed subset. A further reported finding was that TCR beta sequences accurately predicted the HLA-A and HLA-B alleles for most subjects in the first cohort. Cytomegalovirus status was reported to be diagnosed by the classifier with high specificity and sensitivity in both the original and validation cohorts. Compared with equally common non-associated chains, HLA-associated TCR beta chains in a later analysis were more clonally expanded and had lower generation probabilities. In the study, about 150 TCR beta chains were listed as associated with cytomegalovirus. Because the 87-base-pair reads could not distinguish some IMGT-functional V segments, including TRBV6-2 and TRBV6-3, those segments were excluded. A later analysis associated some 17,000 TCR beta sequences with specific HLA alleles at a false discovery rate of 0.05. A cluster of highly shared sequence variants was judged likely to be a technical artifact of the sequencing pipeline. The earlier analysis of approximately 560 of the donors excluded 15 to 20 rarely observed V segments, including chromosome 9 orphons, because counts were too low. When HLA alleles, especially DR and DQ, strongly co-occurred, TCR associations were difficult to assign to individual alleles. According to a later genetic analysis, donors in an Asian-associated ancestry cluster had fewer N-insertions in productive TCRs than the roughly 670-donor mean. The only immune exposure information available for the cohort was CMV serostatus.

Here the chain combines TRBV2 and TRBJ2-3, with 10 bases aligning to TRBD1. Sequencing used PBMCs. This TCR was recovered from a man between 18 and 35 years old in good health and CMV-seronegative. The CDR3 protein is CASRTGQGGPDTQYF. Read as DNA, the sequence is TGTGCCAGCAGGACCGGACAGGGGGGACCAGATACGCAGTATTTT.